This T cell receptor (beta chain) was obtained from a study of cytomegalovirus exposure and HLA in healthy donors. Study-level background: The same platform as the approximately 640 first-cohort repertoires was used for the 120 or so validation repertoires, a later analysis reported.

Whole-study results and caveats: According to a subsequent analysis, TCR clusters identified in the first cohort showed a tendency to co-occur across the approximately 110 validation repertoires. There were 164 TCR beta chains listed as cytomegalovirus-associated. The classifier was said to identify cytomegalovirus status with high specificity and sensitivity.

Clones were read by immunoSEQ multiplex PCR, and TCRdb kept only the in-frame ones, dropping some. The sample has around 80,000 clones, roughly 94% seen once. As for this clone: The antigen is unknown.

Source material: PBMCs. The clonotype originates from a woman between 18 and 29 years old in good health and CMV-seronegative.

CDR3 coding DNA: TGTGCCAGCTCACAGTGGACTAGCGGTCCCTACGAGCAGTACTTC. Encoded protein: CASSQWTSGPYEQYF. This chain connects TRBV18 to TRBJ2-7; 10 nucleotides agree with TRBD2. The CDR3 extends over 15 amino acids. V lost 4 bases and J lost 2; bases outside the gene matches: 5. From germline, CDR1 is KGHSH and CDR2 LQKENI.